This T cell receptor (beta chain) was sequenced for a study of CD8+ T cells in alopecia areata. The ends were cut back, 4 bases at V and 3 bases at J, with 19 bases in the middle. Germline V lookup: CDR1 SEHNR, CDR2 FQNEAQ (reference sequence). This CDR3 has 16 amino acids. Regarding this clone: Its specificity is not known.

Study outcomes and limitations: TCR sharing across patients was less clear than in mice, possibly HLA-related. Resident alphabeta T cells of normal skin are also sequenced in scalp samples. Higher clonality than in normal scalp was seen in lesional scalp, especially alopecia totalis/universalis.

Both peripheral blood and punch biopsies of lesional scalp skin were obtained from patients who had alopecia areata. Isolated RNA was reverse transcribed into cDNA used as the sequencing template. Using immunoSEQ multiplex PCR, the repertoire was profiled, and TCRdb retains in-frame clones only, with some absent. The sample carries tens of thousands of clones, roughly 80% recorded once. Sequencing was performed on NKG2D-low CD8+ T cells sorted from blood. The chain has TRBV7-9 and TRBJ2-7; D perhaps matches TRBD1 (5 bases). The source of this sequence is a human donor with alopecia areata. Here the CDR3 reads CASSSEDRPNDYEQYF. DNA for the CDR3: TGTGCCAGCAGCTCAGAAGACAGACCGAACGACTACGAGCAGTACTTC.